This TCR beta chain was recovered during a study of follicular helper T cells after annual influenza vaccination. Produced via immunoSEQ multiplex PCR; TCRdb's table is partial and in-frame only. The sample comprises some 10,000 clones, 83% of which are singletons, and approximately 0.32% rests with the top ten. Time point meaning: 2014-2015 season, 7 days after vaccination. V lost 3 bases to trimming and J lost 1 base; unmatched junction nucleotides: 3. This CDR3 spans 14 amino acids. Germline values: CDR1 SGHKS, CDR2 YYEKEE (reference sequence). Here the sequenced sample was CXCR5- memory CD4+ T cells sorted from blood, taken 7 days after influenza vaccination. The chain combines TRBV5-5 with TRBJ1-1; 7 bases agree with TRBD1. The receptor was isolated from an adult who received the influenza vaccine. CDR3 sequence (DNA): TGTGCCAGCAGCTGGGGACAGCCGAACACTGAAGCTTTCTTT. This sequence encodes CASSWGQPNTEAFF.